Presented here are 16 T cell receptor beta chains from one specimen sequenced in a study of glioma-infiltrating T cells. The iRepertoire nested amplicon-rescue multiplex PCR amplified TCR alpha and beta CDR3s from RNA. TCRdb analysed the multiplex PCR reads with MiXCR anew, one entry per CDR3 protein. This table has fewer than 500,000 distinct CDR3 sequences, 41% appearing once. Material for sequencing was glioma tissue, nonneoplastic brain tissue, or PBMCs (not recorded which). These receptors all stem from a human donor with low-grade glioma or glioblastoma, undergoing nonglioma brain surgery, or in good health (not recorded which).

The chain carries TRBV28 and TRBJ2-7; TRBD2 matches 13 bases. This CDR3 contains 17 residues. V was clipped by 5 bases and J by 7 bases; unmatched bases: 14. Germline V lookup: CDR1 MDHEN, CDR2 SYDVKM. CDR3 amino acids: CASSLQLAGGHYNEQYF. The CDR3 nucleotides read TGTGCCAGCAGTCTTCAACTAGCGGGAGGGCACTACAATGAGCAGTACTTC.

This clonotype was observed a few times. This chain connects TRBV4-1 to TRBJ1-2; unclear D gene. CDR3 length: 19 amino acids. Per the germline V gene, CDR1 is MGHRA and CDR2 is YSYEKL. V was pared by 0 bases and J by 7 bases, with 27 bases between. CDR3 region: CASSQDLWRKLCLRCGYTF. The CDR3, as DNA: TGCGCCAGCAGCCAAGATCTATGGCGGAAACTATGCCTACGTTGTGGCTACACCTTC.

The chain links TRBV4-1 to TRBJ2-7; D is perhaps TRBD2 (5 bases). V was trimmed by 1 base and J by 3 bases, leaving 7 bases between them. This CDR3 has 13 amino acids. CDR1 is MGHRA and CDR2 is YSYEKL in the germline V gene. The CDR3: CASSQVGGYEQYF. The CDR3, as DNA: TGCGCCAGCAGCCAAGTAGGAGGCTACGAGCAGTACTTC.

The chain has TRBV28 and TRBJ2-3; possible D gene TRBD1, 5 bases. The CDR3 extends over 13 amino acids. Germline CDR1 reads MDHEN; CDR2 reads SYDVKM. V lost 10 bases to trimming and J lost 0 bases, with 11 bases between them. The CDR3 DNA reads TGTGCCACCGACAGAGCTAGCACAGATACGCAGTATTTT. As protein: CATDRASTDTQYF.

V gene TRBV20-1 combines with J gene TRBJ2-3; 9 positions match TRBD1. Unmatched junction bases numbered 9, after V lost 6 bases and J lost 2 bases. The CDR3 loop spans 15 amino acids. Per germline, CDR1 DFQATT and CDR2 SNEGSKA (reference sequence). The CDR3 region has the DNA TGCAGTGCCCCCCCAAGGACAGGGGTCACAGATACGCAGTATTTT. The encoded protein is CSAPPRTGVTDTQYF.

About this clonotype: This may arise from a read error, as a much more abundant clone is one base away. The chain joins TRBV6-1 to TRBJ2-7, with 9 bases matching TRBD1. Germline values: CDR1 MNHNS, CDR2 SASEGT. This CDR3 has 14 amino acids. V shed 5 bases and J 4 bases; nucleotides not matched to a gene: 6. Here the CDR3 DNA reads TGTGCCAGCAGTCAACAGGGGGCCGGATACGAGCAGTACTTC. It codes for CASSQQGAGYEQYF.

This clonotype has only a few counts. The chain has TRBV28 and TRBJ2-7; 8 bases line up with TRBD2. Unmatched junction bases numbered 13, after V lost 6 bases and J lost 6 bases. There are 15 residues in the CDR3. The V gene's germline CDR1 is MDHEN and CDR2 SYDVKM. The CDR3 DNA reads TGTGCCAGCAGGCCCCAGGGACTAGGAAGTTTCGAGCAGTACTTC. This gives the protein CASRPQGLGSFEQYF. Using reference TRBV28 and TRBJ2-7 for the parts outside the CDR3, the full variable domain is DVKVTQSSRYLVKRTGEKVFLECVQDMDHENMFWYRQDPGLGLRLIYFSYDVKMKEKGDIPEGYSVSREKKERFSLILESASTNQTSMYLCASRPQGLGSFEQYFGPGTRLTVT.

This clonotype appeared many times. The V gene is TRBV27, the J gene TRBJ1-6; D may be TRBD1 (5 bases). Germline CDR1 is MNHEY and CDR2 is SMNVEV (reference sequence). CDR3 length: 13 amino acids. Trimming pared 4 bases from V and 7 bases from J, leaving 8 bases between. The CDR3 is CASSWGLNSPLHF. In DNA form, the CDR3 reads TGTGCCAGCAGTTGGGGACTGAATTCACCCCTCCACTTT.

The chain uses TRBV2 and TRBJ1-1; TRBD1 is a possible D gene (5 bases). The germline V and J ends were trimmed by 4 bases and 3 bases, with 9 bases remaining between them. Germline CDR1 reads SNHLY; CDR2 reads FYNNEI. CDR3 size: 13 residues. CDR3 sequence: CASSVQGDTEAFF. CDR3 sequence (DNA): TGTGCCAGCAGTGTCCAGGGAGACACTGAAGCTTTCTTT.

V usage is TRBV7-6 and J usage is TRBJ2-1; D is possibly TRBD1 (5 bases). The CDR3 contains 15 residues. Between the trimmed V and J ends, which lost 5 bases and 13 bases, there was a span of 24 bases. Per the germline V gene, CDR1 is SGHVS and CDR2 is FNYEAQ. The CDR3 DNA follows: TGTGCCAGCAGCCCCGGCCCCTTACAGGCACTTGGTCAGTTCTTC. Residues: CASSPGPLQALGQFF.

Comments on this clonotype: The junction departs from the called germline gene at one end, perhaps through a read error. The CDR3 loop reads CACSLEGVGYSNQPQHF. CDR3 DNA: TGTGCCTGCAGCTTAGAGGGGGTGGGGTATAGCAATCAGCCCCAGCATTTT. This sequence joins TRBV7-6 and TRBJ1-5; maybe TRBD1 (6 bases). Germline V gene lookup returns CDR1 SGHVS and CDR2 FNYEAQ. This CDR3 has 17 amino acids. Full variable domain (outside the CDR3, taken from reference TRBV7-6 and TRBJ1-5): GAGVSQSPRYKVTKRGQDVALRCDPISGHVSLYWYRQALGQGPEFLTYFNYEAQQDKSGLPNDRFSAERPEGSISTLTIQRTEQRDSAMYRCACSLEGVGYSNQPQHFGDGTRLSIL.

This clonotype appeared a single time. Germline and junction disagree at one end, which may indicate a read error. The J gene is TRBJ1-2, the V gene TRBV6-6; D remains unclear. CDR1 is MNHNY and CDR2 is SVGAGI in the germline V gene (reference sequence). The CDR3 covers 15 residues. Here the CDR3 reads CASSTPRGRNYGYTF. The CDR3 coding sequence is TGCGCCAGCAGCACCCCCCGAGGACGGAACTATGGCTACACCTTC.

This clonotype was observed many times. The chain joins TRBV6-1 to TRBJ2-1, with D perhaps being TRBD1 or TRBD2 (5 bases each). CDR1 and CDR2 from the germline V gene are MNHNS and SASEGT. The ends were cut back, 3 bases at V and 2 bases at J, with 14 bases in the middle. CDR3 length: 16 residues. CDR3 nucleotide sequence: TGTGCCAGCAGTGAGGGGGTGGCGTATACCTACAATGAGCAGTTCTTC. It translates to CASSEGVAYTYNEQFF.

This chain connects TRBV18 to TRBJ2-3; tentative D call: TRBD2 (6 bases). Trimming cost V 1 base and J 2 bases, with 7 bases left between them. The CDR3 loop spans 14 amino acids. The germline CDR1 and CDR2 sequences are KGHSH and LQKENI. The CDR3 bases are TGTGCCAGCTCACCACTGCGGGACACAGATACGCAGTATTTT. The encoded protein is CASSPLRDTDTQYF. Drawing the rest from reference TRBV18 and TRBJ2-3, the complete variable domain is NAGVMQNPRHLVRRRGQEARLRCSPMKGHSHVYWYRQLPEEGLKFMVYLQKENIIDESGMPKERFSAEFPKEGPSILRIQQVVRGDSAAYFCASSPLRDTDTQYFGPGTRLTVL.

The chain links TRBV20-1 to TRBJ1-5; 8 nucleotides align to TRBD1. The CDR3 is 12 residues long. The V and J ends lost 5 bases and 5 bases, in that order; junction bases with no gene match: 2. Germline loops: CDR1 DFQATT, CDR2 SNEGSKA (reference sequence). This CDR3 is CSAVTGDQPQHF. The CDR3 nucleotides read TGCAGTGCTGTGACAGGGGATCAGCCCCAGCATTTT.

V is TRBV28 and J is TRBJ1-1, with D perhaps TRBD1 (5 bases). The CDR3 runs 14 residues. Germline-derived CDR1 and CDR2 are MDHEN and SYDVKM. V shed 5 bases and J shed 4 bases, with 14 bases lying between them. The CDR3, as DNA: TGTGCCAGCAGTCTGATAAAAAGGGGCACTGAAGCTTTCTTT. It yields the protein CASSLIKRGTEAFF.